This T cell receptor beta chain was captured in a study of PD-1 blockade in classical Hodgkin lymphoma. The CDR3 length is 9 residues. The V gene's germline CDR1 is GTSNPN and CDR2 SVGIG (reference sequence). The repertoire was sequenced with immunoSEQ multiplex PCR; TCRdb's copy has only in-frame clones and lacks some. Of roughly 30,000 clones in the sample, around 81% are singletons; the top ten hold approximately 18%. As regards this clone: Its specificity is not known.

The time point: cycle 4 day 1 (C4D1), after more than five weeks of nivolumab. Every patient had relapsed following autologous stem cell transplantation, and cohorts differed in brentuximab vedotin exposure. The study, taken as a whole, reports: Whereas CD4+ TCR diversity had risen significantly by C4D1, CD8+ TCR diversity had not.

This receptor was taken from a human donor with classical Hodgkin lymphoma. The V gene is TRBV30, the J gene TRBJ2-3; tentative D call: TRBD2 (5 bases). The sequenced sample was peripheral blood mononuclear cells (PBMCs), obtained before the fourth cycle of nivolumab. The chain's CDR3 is CVSGDTQYF. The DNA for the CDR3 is TGTGTTTCGGGGGATACGCAGTATTTT.